This T cell receptor beta chain was sequenced during a study of blood T cell repertoires in COVID-19 (dated by TCRdb to between 2020 and 2021). Background on the whole study: Collaborator samples came from the United States, Italy and Spain and covered acute and convalescent phases of COVID-19. Sample metadata almost always included a de-identified subject ID, COVID-19 status, age in years and sex. The prospective study material was composed of cDNA or gDNA derived from T cells, B-cell-depleted T cells, or PBMCs. The repertoires were released in a freely available public database intended as a resource for research on the immune response to SARS-CoV-2. Samples came from the ongoing ImmuneRACE study (first 160 participants) plus 1,254 subjects from 6 global collaborators. Deeply sampled blood TCRbeta repertoires from subjects exposed to, actively infected with, or recovered from COVID-19 were included in the dataset. Where available, HLA class I and class II types were obtained from metadata supplied by the sample provider rather than from assay-based typing. The study at large found these results: The amount of clinical and demographic metadata varied by source and participant and was provided uncurated.

This clone was picked up many times. Its binding antigen is unknown. Base-call qualities are not available, and no considerably larger clone is one nucleotide away. The collaborating institutions used their own protocols to collect whole blood in K2EDTA tubes. For TCRbeta analysis, collaborators shipped samples as frozen whole blood, isolated PBMCs, or DNA extracted from either of those sample types. V and J are truncated by 7 bases and 5 bases respectively, leaving an intervening sequence of 14 bases. The CDR3 runs 13 residues from the cysteine to the phenylalanine. Just CDR3 DNA is preserved here, 39 bases in frame from base 1. From the germline V gene, CDR1 is ENHRY and CDR2 is SYGVKD. TCRbeta CDR3 regions were amplified from genomic DNA using the immunoSEQ Assay, a bias-controlled multiplex PCR. As for the authors' bioinformatics: The number of nucleated cells in each sample was estimated from the amplification of reference gene primers within the assay. To quantify the absolute abundance of each unique TCRbeta CDR3 rearrangement, sequence reads were collapsed and filtered. Productive Simpson clonality was computed per sample as the square root of Simpson's diversity index over productive rearrangements. Drawn from immuneACCESS, this table holds only the in-frame rearrangements with V and J called that TCRdb kept. Clones are partly lost; checked studies trace under half to an unresolved V gene and leave the rest unexplained. That table furnishes V, J and clone size, whereas the DNA furnished D and trimming. This sample is represented by some 260,000 clones; approximately 79% of them were singletons. The ten largest clones add up to roughly 4.6% of the sample.

Here the chain combines TRBV10-3 and TRBJ1-1, with no confidently assigned D gene. Sample: peripheral blood. The clonotype originates from a woman over 75 with active or convalescent COVID-19. The encoded CDR3 is CAIISSEGTEAFF. The sequence in DNA is TGTGCCATCATCTCATCTGAGGGAACTGAAGCTTTCTTT.